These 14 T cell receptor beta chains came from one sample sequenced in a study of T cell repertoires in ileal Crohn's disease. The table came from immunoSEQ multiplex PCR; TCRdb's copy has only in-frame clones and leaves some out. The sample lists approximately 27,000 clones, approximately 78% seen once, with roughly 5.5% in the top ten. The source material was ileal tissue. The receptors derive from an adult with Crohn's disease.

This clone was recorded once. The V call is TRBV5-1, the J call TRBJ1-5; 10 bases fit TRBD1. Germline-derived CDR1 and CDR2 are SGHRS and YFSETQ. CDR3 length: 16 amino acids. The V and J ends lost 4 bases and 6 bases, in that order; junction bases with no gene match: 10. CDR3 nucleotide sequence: TGCGCCAGCAGCGAAGGCGGGACAGGGGACGGTCAGCCCCAGCATTTT. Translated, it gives CASSEGGTGDGQPQHF.

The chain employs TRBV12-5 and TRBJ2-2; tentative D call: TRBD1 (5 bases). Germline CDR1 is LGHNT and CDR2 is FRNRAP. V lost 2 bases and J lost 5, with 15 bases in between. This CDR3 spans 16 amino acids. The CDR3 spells CASGLSAGPGTGELFF. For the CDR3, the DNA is TGTGCTAGTGGTTTGTCGGCAGGGCCAGGGACCGGGGAGCTGTTTTTT.

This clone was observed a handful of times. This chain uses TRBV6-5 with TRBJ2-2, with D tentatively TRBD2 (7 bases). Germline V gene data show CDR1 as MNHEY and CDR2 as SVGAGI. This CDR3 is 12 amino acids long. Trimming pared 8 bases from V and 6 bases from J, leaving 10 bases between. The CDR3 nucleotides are TGTGCCAGCGGGAGGGGGGCCGGGGAGCTGTTTTTT. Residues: CASGRGAGELFF.

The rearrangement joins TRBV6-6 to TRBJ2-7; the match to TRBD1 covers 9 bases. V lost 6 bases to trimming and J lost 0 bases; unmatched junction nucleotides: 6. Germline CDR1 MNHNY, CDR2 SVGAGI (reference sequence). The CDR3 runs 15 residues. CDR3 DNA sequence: TGTGCCAGCAGCGACAGGGGGATTGTCTCCTACGAGCAGTACTTC. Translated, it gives CASSDRGIVSYEQYF.

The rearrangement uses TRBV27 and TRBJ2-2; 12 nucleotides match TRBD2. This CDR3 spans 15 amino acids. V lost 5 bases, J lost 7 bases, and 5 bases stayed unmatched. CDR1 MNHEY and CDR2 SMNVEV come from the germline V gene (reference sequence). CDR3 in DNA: TGTGCCAGCAGTCGGACTAGCGGGGCGGGCGGGGAGCTGTTTTTT. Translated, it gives CASSRTSGAGGELFF.

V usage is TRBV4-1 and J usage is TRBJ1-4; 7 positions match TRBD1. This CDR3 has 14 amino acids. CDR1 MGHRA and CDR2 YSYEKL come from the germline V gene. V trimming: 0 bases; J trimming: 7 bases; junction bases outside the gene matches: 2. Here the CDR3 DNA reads TGCGCCAGCAGCCAAGAGTCAGGGGGTGAAAAACTGTTTTTT. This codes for CASSQESGGEKLFF.

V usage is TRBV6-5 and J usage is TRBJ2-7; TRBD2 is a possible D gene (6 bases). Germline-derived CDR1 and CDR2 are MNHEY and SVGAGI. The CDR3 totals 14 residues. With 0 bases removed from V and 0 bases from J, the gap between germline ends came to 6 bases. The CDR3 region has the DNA TGTGCCAGCAGTTACTCCGGGGGCTCCTACGAGCAGTACTTC. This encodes CASSYSGGSYEQYF.

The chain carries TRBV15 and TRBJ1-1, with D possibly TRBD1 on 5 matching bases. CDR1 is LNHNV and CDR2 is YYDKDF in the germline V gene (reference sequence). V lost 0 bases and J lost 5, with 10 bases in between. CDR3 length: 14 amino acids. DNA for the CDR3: TGTGCCACCAGCAGAGAAGAAAGGGGTACTGAAGCTTTCTTT. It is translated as CATSREERGTEAFF. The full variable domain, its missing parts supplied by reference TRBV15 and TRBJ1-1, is DAMVIQNPRYQVTQFGKPVTLSCSQTLNHNVMYWYQQKSSQAPKLLFHYYDKDFNNEADTPDNFQSRRPNTSFCFLDIRSPGLGDTAMYLCATSREERGTEAFFGQGTRLTVV.

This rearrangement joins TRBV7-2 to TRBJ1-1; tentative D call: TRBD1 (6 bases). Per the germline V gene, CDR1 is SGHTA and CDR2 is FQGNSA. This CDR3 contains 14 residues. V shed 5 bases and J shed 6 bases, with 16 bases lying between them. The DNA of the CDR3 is TGTGCCAGCAGCCGGGGGGCGCGCTTCCCTGAAGCTTTCTTT. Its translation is CASSRGARFPEAFF.

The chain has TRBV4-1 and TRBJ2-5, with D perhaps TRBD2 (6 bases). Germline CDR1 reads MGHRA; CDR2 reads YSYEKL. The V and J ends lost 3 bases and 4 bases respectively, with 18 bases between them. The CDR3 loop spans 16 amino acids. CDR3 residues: CASSHRTGTPGETQYF. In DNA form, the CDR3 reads TGCGCCAGCAGCCACCGTACCGGGACTCCGGGAGAGACCCAGTACTTC.

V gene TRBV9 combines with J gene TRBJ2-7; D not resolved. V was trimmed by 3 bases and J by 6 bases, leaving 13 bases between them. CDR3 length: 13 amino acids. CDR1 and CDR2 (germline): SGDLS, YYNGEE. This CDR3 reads CASSAFDGGEQYF. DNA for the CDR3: TGTGCCAGCAGCGCCTTCGACGGCGGCGAGCAGTACTTC.

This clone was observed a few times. The CDR3 sequence: CASSEYRGNYGYTF. Written as DNA, the CDR3 is TGTGCCAGCAGTGAATATAGGGGCAACTATGGCTACACCTTC. The chain recombines TRBV25-1 with TRBJ1-2, with a tentative D call TRBD1 (5 bases). V was cut by 0 bases and J by 2 bases, with 7 bases left in between. There are 14 residues in the CDR3. The germline CDR1 and CDR2 sequences are MGHDK and SYGVNS.

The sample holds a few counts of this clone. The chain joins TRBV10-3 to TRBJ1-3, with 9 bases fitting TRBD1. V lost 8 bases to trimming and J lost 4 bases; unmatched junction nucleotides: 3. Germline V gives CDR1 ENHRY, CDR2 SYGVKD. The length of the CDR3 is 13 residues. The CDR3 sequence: CAIRDREGNTIYF. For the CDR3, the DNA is TGTGCCATCCGGGACAGGGAGGGAAACACCATATATTTT.

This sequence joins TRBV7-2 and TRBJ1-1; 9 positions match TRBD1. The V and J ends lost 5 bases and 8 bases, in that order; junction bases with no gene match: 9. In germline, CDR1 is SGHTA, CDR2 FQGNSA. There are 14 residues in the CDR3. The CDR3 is CASSPNRGQGEAFF. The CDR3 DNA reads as TGTGCCAGCAGCCCTAACCGGGGACAGGGAGAAGCTTTCTTT.